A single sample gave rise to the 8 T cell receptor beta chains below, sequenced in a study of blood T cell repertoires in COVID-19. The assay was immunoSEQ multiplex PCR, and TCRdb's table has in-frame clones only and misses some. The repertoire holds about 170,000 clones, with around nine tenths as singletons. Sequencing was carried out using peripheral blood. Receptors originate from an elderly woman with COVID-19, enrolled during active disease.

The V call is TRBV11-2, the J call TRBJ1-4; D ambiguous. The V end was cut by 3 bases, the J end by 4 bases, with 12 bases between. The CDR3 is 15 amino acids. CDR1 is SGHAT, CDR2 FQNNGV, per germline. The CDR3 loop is CASSFRFLNNEKLFF. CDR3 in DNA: TGTGCCAGCAGCTTCAGGTTTCTAAATAATGAAAAACTGTTTTTT.

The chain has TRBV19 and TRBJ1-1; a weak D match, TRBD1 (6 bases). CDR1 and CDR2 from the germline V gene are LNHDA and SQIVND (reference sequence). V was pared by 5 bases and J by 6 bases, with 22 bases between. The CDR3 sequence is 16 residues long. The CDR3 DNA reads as TGTGCCAGTAGTGATTACCTAGGGGACATAGCATCTGAAGCTTTCTTT. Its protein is CASSDYLGDIASEAFF.

CDR3 DNA sequence: TGTGCCAGCAGCCAAGGACTAATCACCGGGGAGCTGTTTTTT. Translated, it gives CASSQGLITGELFF. The V gene is TRBV3-1 (or the pseudogene TRBV3-2), the J gene TRBJ2-2; TRBD2 is a possible D gene (5 bases). Germline CDR1 LGHDT, CDR2 YNNKEL (reference sequence). V lost 1 base and J 4 bases, leaving 7 bases between the germline ends. This CDR3 has 14 residues.

This CDR3 reads CASSSLDGGGGELFF. The CDR3 nucleotides are TGTGCCAGCAGTAGCCTCGACGGCGGGGGCGGGGAGCTGTTTTTT. The chain recombines TRBV6-4 with TRBJ2-2, with 7 bases aligning to TRBD2. Germline V CDR1 and CDR2: MRHNA, SNTAGT. The CDR3 is 15 amino acids. V lost 5 bases, J lost 7 bases, and 10 bases stayed unmatched.

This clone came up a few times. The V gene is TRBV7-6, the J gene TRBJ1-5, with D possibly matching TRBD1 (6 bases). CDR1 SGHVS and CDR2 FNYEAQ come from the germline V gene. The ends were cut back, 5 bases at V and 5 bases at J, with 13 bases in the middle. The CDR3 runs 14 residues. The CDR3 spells CASSRSGGDQPQHF. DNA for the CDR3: TGTGCCAGCAGCCGCAGCGGGGGCGATCAGCCCCAGCATTTT. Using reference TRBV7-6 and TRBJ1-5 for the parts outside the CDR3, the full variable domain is GAGVSQSPRYKVTKRGQDVALRCDPISGHVSLYWYRQALGQGPEFLTYFNYEAQQDKSGLPNDRFSAERPEGSISTLTIQRTEQRDSAMYRCASSRSGGDQPQHFGDGTRLSIL.

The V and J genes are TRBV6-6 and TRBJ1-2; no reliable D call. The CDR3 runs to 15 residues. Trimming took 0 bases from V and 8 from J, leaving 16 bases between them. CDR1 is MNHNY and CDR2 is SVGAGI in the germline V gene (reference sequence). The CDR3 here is CASSYSVSESGGYTF. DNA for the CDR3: TGTGCCAGCAGTTACTCGGTGTCGGAATCGGGGGGCTACACCTTC.

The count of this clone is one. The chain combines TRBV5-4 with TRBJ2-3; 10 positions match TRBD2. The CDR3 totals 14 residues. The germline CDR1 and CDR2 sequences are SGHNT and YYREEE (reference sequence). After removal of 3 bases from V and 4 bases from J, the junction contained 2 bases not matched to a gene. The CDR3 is CASSSSGRADTQYF. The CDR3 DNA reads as TGTGCCAGCAGCTCCAGCGGGAGGGCAGATACGCAGTATTTT. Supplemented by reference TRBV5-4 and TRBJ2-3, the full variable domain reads ETGVTQSPTHLIKTRGQQVTLRCSSQSGHNTVSWYQQALGQGPQFIFQYYREEENGRGNFPPRFSGLQFPNYSSELNVNALELDDSALYLCASSSSGRADTQYFGPGTRLTVL.

Here the CDR3 DNA reads TGTGCCAGCAGTTTACTGGCCTTAGGGGCTAGCACAGATACGCAGTATTTT. It codes for CASSLLALGASTDTQYF. The genes are TRBV27 and TRBJ2-3, with D possibly being TRBD1 (5 bases). V lost 2 bases to trimming and J lost 0 bases, with 15 bases between them. Germline V gives CDR1 MNHEY, CDR2 SMNVEV (reference sequence). This CDR3 region has 17 residues.